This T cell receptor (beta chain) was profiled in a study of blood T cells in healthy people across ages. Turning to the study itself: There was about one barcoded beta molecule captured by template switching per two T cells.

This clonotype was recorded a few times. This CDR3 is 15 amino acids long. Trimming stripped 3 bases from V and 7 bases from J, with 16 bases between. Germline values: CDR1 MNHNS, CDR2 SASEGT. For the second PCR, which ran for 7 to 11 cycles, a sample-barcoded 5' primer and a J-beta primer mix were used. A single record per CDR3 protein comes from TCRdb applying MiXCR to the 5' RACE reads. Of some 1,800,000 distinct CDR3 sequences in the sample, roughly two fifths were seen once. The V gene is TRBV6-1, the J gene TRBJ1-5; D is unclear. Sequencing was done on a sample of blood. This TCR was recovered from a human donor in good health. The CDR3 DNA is TGTGCCAGCAGTGAGTCTTGGTGGGAGGGCCAGCCCCAGCATTTT. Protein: CASSESWWEGQPQHF.